A single sample is the source of the 22 T cell receptor beta chains below, sequenced in a study of CD8+ T cells in alopecia areata. Noted treatment: oral pan-JAK inhibitor, 5-10 mg twice daily. After isolation, RNA underwent reverse transcription to generate cDNA as the sequencing template. TCRdb's copy holds only in-frame clones and misses some; the assay was immunoSEQ multiplex PCR. There are hundreds of thousands of clones in the sample; more than 30% occur only once, and about 0.48% lies in the top ten. The sample in question was CD4+ T cells sorted from blood, obtained between weeks 30 and 35, from a patient treated with tofacitinib. The receptors were gathered from a human donor with alopecia areata.

The rearrangement joins TRBV18 to TRBJ2-7; 9 bases map to TRBD1. Germline CDR1 KGHSH, CDR2 LQKENI. The CDR3 runs to 15 residues. The trim removed 4 bases at V and 6 bases at J, leaving 10 bases unmatched. DNA for the CDR3: TGTGCCAGCTCACTTTCCGGGACAGGGTACGGCGAGCAGTACTTC. Protein product: CASSLSGTGYGEQYF.

This clone was observed a few times. The rearrangement links TRBV7-3 to TRBJ2-6; tentatively, D is TRBD1 or TRBD2 (5 bases each). V dropped 4 bases and J dropped 4 bases, with 8 bases sitting between them. The CDR3 consists of 14 residues. The germline gives CDR1 SGHTA, CDR2 FQGTGA. The CDR3 reads CASSSGPGANVLTF. CDR3 sequence (DNA): TGTGCCAGCAGCTCGGGACCAGGGGCCAACGTCCTGACTTTC.

The rearrangement uses TRBV7-6 and TRBJ2-7; 7 bases agree with TRBD1. Germline V gene lookup returns CDR1 SGHVS and CDR2 FNYEAQ. The CDR3 is 15 residues long. V was pared by 5 bases and J by 3 bases, with 10 bases of the junction left unmatched. DNA for the CDR3: TGTGCCAGCAGCCCTCGACAGGGCCCAAACTACGAGCAGTACTTC. Translated, it gives CASSPRQGPNYEQYF.

The chain recombines TRBV30 with TRBJ2-7, with D perhaps matching TRBD1 or TRBD2 (5 bases each). V gave up 4 bases and J gave up 1 base, with 17 bases separating them. The CDR3 consists of 15 residues. CDR1 and CDR2 (germline): GTSNPN, SVGIG (reference sequence). The CDR3 is CAWKLSGTASYEQYF. The CDR3 nucleotides are TGTGCCTGGAAGCTATCCGGGACGGCTTCCTACGAGCAGTACTTC.

This chain links TRBV15 with TRBJ2-1, with D perhaps being TRBD1 or TRBD2 (6 bases each). Trimming shortened V by 8 bases and J by 7 bases, and 12 bases separated the two germline ends. This CDR3 has 12 amino acids. Looked up from germline, CDR1 is LNHNV and CDR2 is YYDKDF (reference sequence). The CDR3, as DNA: TGTGCCACCCGCGGGACATCTAATGAGCAGTTCTTC. This translates into CATRGTSNEQFF.

This clone occurred a few times. This chain uses TRBV30 with TRBJ1-6; 8 positions agree with TRBD1. Germline CDR1 is GTSNPN and CDR2 is SVGIG (reference sequence). The CDR3 totals 14 residues. With 3 bases clipped from V and 8 bases from J, the junction kept 6 bases outside the gene matches. CDR3 nucleotide sequence: TGTGCCTGGAGATCAGACAGGGGACATTCACCCCTCCACTTT. It yields the protein CAWRSDRGHSPLHF.

V usage is TRBV14 and J usage is TRBJ1-1; no definite D call. The length of the CDR3 is 15 residues. CDR1 and CDR2 (germline): SGHDN, FVKESK. Trimming left V 0 bases short and J 2 bases short, with 10 bases between. For the CDR3, the DNA is TGTGCCAGCAGCCAAGATATTGTCGGCAACACTGAAGCTTTCTTT. Translated, it gives CASSQDIVGNTEAFF.

A few counts support this clone. The chain employs TRBV4-1 and TRBJ1-2, with 11 positions matching TRBD1. This CDR3 contains 18 residues. CDR1 is MGHRA, CDR2 YSYEKL, per germline. J gave up 6 bases and V 1 base, and 13 bases lay outside the gene matches. The CDR3, as DNA: TGCGCCAGCAGCCAAGTAGACCTCACCGGGACAGGGGGTCATGGCTACACCTTC. Its protein is CASSQVDLTGTGGHGYTF.

The chain carries TRBV27 and TRBJ1-5; TRBD1 matches at 11 bases. CDR3 length: 16 residues. Germline V gives CDR1 MNHEY, CDR2 SMNVEV (reference sequence). The trim removed 5 bases at V and 3 bases at J, leaving 6 bases unmatched. The CDR3 DNA reads TGTGCCAGCAGTCCATGGGACAGGGGGTCCAATCAGCCCCAGCATTTT. Encoded protein: CASSPWDRGSNQPQHF.

The rearrangement links TRBV4-1 to TRBJ2-3, with a tentative D call TRBD2 (6 bases). The germline gives CDR1 MGHRA, CDR2 YSYEKL. Between the trimmed V and J ends, which lost 1 base and 5 bases, there was a span of 19 bases. This CDR3 has 17 amino acids. The CDR3 loop is CASSQVQSGSRLDTQYF. The CDR3 bases are TGCGCCAGCAGCCAAGTTCAATCCGGGAGTAGGTTAGATACGCAGTATTTT.

This clone was found a few times. The chain links TRBV18 to TRBJ2-3; D remains ambiguous. This CDR3 region has 16 residues. CDR1 is KGHSH, CDR2 LQKENI, per germline. The germline V and J ends were trimmed by 1 base and 0 bases, with 11 bases remaining between them. The CDR3 loop is CASSPREQLSTDTQYF. The CDR3 DNA reads TGTGCCAGCTCACCACGGGAACAGCTTAGCACAGATACGCAGTATTTT.

The chain combines TRBV9 with TRBJ2-1, with 9 nucleotides matching TRBD2. CDR1 is SGDLS, CDR2 YYNGEE, per germline. V lost 4 bases and J lost 9; bases outside the gene matches: 8. This CDR3 contains 14 residues. The CDR3 sequence: CASSTRREGSEQFF. DNA for the CDR3: TGTGCCAGCAGCACCCGGCGGGAGGGAAGTGAGCAGTTCTTC.

This CDR3 reads CASSVATGGPYEQYF. CDR3 sequence (DNA): TGTGCCAGCAGCGTAGCTACAGGGGGGCCCTACGAGCAGTACTTC. The chain uses TRBV9 and TRBJ2-7, with 8 bases that match TRBD1. The junction had 4 bases not matched to a gene; V was cut back by 0 bases and J by 2 bases. The CDR3 is 15 amino acids. Germline CDR1 reads SGDLS; CDR2 reads YYNGEE.

J is TRBJ1-5 and V is TRBV7-9; 10 nucleotides align to TRBD1. CDR3 size: 15 residues. CDR1 is SEHNR and CDR2 is FQNEAQ in the germline V gene (reference sequence). The J segment lost 7 bases and the V segment lost 1 base, leaving 4 bases of the junction unmatched. DNA for the CDR3: TGTGCCAGCAGCTTAGGACAGGGGGCAAACCAGCCCCAGCATTTT. This encodes CASSLGQGANQPQHF.

The gene calls are TRBV29-1 and TRBJ1-1; 8 nucleotides line up with TRBD1. CDR1 is SQVTM and CDR2 is ANQGSEA in the germline V gene. V trimming: 1 base; J trimming: 5 bases; junction bases outside the gene matches: 6. The length of the CDR3 is 14 residues. CDR3 nucleotide sequence: TGCAGCGTTGAAGGCAGGGGGCGCAGGACTGAAGCTTTCTTT. Its translation: CSVEGRGRRTEAFF.

The J gene is TRBJ1-2, the V gene TRBV20-1; possibly TRBD1 for D (6 bases). Germline loops: CDR1 DFQATT, CDR2 SNEGSKA (reference sequence). This CDR3 is 11 amino acids long. Here the CDR3 DNA reads TGCGGATCCCGGGACACGGGCGGCTACACCTTC. This sequence encodes CGSRDTGGYTF.

This chain links TRBV25-1 with TRBJ2-2; maybe TRBD1 (6 bases). Per germline, CDR1 MGHDK and CDR2 SYGVNS. Trimming removed 3 bases at V and 4 bases at J, with 15 bases between. The CDR3 extends over 16 amino acids. This CDR3 is CASSEWGRRSTGELFF. CDR3 in DNA: TGTGCCAGCAGTGAGTGGGGGCGTCGGAGCACCGGGGAGCTGTTTTTT.

The chain is built from TRBV5-6 and TRBJ1-6; D remains unclear. The CDR3 is 14 residues long. The ends were cut back, 4 bases at V and 10 bases at J, with 15 bases in the middle. Germline CDR1 SGHDT, CDR2 YYEEEE. The CDR3 is CASSLPYLESPLHF. CDR3 nucleotide sequence: TGTGCCAGCAGCCTTCCTTACTTGGAGTCACCCCTCCACTTT.

Written as DNA, the CDR3 is TGTGCCTGGAGTAAGGGCAGGTGGGGGCGAGATGGCTACACCTTC. As protein: CAWSKGRWGRDGYTF. V and J are TRBV30 and TRBJ1-2; D is perhaps TRBD1 (6 bases). V dropped 2 bases and J dropped 6 bases, with 19 bases sitting between them. Germline V lookup: CDR1 GTSNPN, CDR2 SVGIG (reference sequence). CDR3 length equals 15 residues.

This clone came up many times. This rearrangement joins TRBV14 to TRBJ2-1, with D possibly matching TRBD1 (6 bases). The germline CDR1 and CDR2 sequences are SGHDN and FVKESK. Trimming cost V 0 bases and J 14 bases, with 17 bases left between them. This CDR3 region has 14 residues. For the CDR3, the DNA is TGTGCCAGCAGCCAAGAAGTGGCCAGAGGGGGAGAGTTCTTC. Its translation: CASSQEVARGGEFF. The full variable domain, rest sourced from reference TRBV14 and TRBJ2-1, is EAGVTQFPSHSVIEKGQTVTLRCDPISGHDNLYWYRRVMGKEIKFLLHFVKESKQDESGMPNNRFLAERTGGTYSTLKVQPAELEDSGVYFCASSQEVARGGEFFGPGTRLTVL.

This clone has a handful of counts. The CDR3 nucleotides read TGTGCCAGCAGCTTAAGTACCGGACTCTCTCGGGGGTATGGCTACACCTTC. Amino acids: CASSLSTGLSRGYGYTF. The chain uses TRBV7-9 and TRBJ1-2; the D gene is possibly TRBD1 (5 bases). Trimming removed 2 bases from V and 5 bases from J, with 21 bases in between. Looked up from germline, CDR1 is SEHNR and CDR2 is FQNEAQ (reference sequence). The CDR3 runs to 17 residues.

V is TRBV10-1 and J is TRBJ2-5; weak D call: TRBD2 (7 bases). This CDR3 region has 15 residues. V lost 3 bases and J 1 base, leaving 12 bases between the germline ends. Germline V CDR1 and CDR2: WNHNN, SYGVQD (reference sequence). CDR3 in amino acids: CASSEAGEGQETQYF. CDR3 sequence (DNA): TGCGCCAGCAGTGAAGCAGGGGAGGGCCAAGAGACCCAGTACTTC.